The TCR beta chain under discussion was sequenced for a study of cytomegalovirus exposure and HLA in healthy donors. Study outcomes and limitations: Generally TCR sequences proved uncommon, though certain public TCRs appeared in numerous donors. Per a prior analysis, the majority of TCR beta V segments were productive roughly 90% or roughly 30% of the time.

Trimming cost V 3 bases and J 3 bases; bases outside gene matches: 9. Germline CDR1 is SGHRS and CDR2 is YFSETQ. CDR3 length equals 17 residues. On this clone: Its antigen is currently unknown.

The PCR had 60 Vbeta and 13 Jbeta primers. In the original processing: In a later analysis, approximately 73 million unique TCR beta chains included roughly 11 million shared by two or more donors. The assay was immunoSEQ multiplex PCR, and TCRdb's table has in-frame clones only and misses some. Clone size and the V and J calls come from that table; the DNA yielded D and trimming. The data contain 55,000 to 90,000 clones, around 78% of them seen just once; the ten biggest clones take up 5.5% to 7.5%. Donors were nominally healthy when sampled, though unrecorded immune exposures were likely. The sequenced sample was PBMCs. This receptor was taken from a middle-aged man in good health and CMV-seronegative. The chain uses TRBV5-1 and TRBJ2-3; the match to TRBD2 covers 11 bases. CDR3 sequence reads: CASSSEVAGGKTDTQYF. Written as DNA, the CDR3 is TGCGCCAGCAGCTCCGAAGTAGCGGGGGGGAAGACAGATACGCAGTATTTT.